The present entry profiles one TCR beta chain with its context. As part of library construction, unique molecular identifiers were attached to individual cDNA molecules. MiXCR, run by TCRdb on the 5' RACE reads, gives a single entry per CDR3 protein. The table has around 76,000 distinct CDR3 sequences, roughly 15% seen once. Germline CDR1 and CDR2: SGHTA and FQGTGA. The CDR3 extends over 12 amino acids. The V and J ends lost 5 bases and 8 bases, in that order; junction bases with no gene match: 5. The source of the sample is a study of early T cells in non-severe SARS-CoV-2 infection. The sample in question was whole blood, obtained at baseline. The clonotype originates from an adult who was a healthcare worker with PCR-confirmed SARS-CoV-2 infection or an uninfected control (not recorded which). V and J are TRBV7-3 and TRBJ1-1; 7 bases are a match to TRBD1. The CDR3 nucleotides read TGTGCCAGCAGCCCAGGGACAGTAGAAGCTTTCTTT. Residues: CASSPGTVEAFF.